Listed here are 18 T cell receptor beta chains from one sample, sequenced in a study of blood T cell repertoires in COVID-19. Profiling relied on immunoSEQ multiplex PCR, and the TCRdb table lists in-frame clones only, not all of them. The data contain around 94,000 clones, 87% of them singletons. The sample taken for sequencing was peripheral blood. The receptors were sampled from a man aged 50 to 59 with active COVID-19.

The chain recombines TRBV11-1 with TRBJ1-1, with 7 bases fitting TRBD1. This CDR3 is 15 amino acids long. Losses at the gene ends were 5 bases for V and 4 bases for J; bases not matched to a gene: 10. The V gene's germline CDR1 is SGHAT and CDR2 FQDESV (reference sequence). In DNA form, the CDR3 reads TGTGCCAGCAGCAACCGACAGGGTTTTGCCACTGAAGCTTTCTTT. Protein product: CASSNRQGFATEAFF.

This clone has only a few counts. The chain employs TRBV27 and TRBJ1-5, with D perhaps matching TRBD1 (6 bases). CDR3 size: 14 residues. Germline V gene sequence: CDR1 MNHEY, CDR2 SMNVEV (reference sequence). V shed 5 bases and J shed 7 bases, with 15 bases lying between them. The DNA of the CDR3 is TGTGCCAGCAGTCCGTCGGGGAGGGGGCAGCCCCAGCATTTT. Its translation is CASSPSGRGQPQHF.

The chain combines TRBV5-5 with TRBJ2-2; 7 bases agree with TRBD2. The CDR3 is 16 amino acids. CDR1 and CDR2 from the germline V gene are SGHKS and YYEKEE (reference sequence). With 2 bases clipped from V and 4 bases from J, the junction kept 8 bases outside the gene matches. In nucleotides, the CDR3 is TGTGCCAGCAGCTTTGTCGGGGGGTTGGGCACCGGGGAGCTGTTTTTT. It yields the protein CASSFVGGLGTGELFF.

The chain combines TRBV5-4 with TRBJ1-2, with D uncertain. This CDR3 comprises 15 residues. V lost 0 bases and J 5 bases, leaving 14 bases between the germline ends. Per the germline V gene, CDR1 is SGHNT and CDR2 is YYREEE (reference sequence). The CDR3 bases are TGTGCCAGCAGCTTGGGGCAGGATGAGTTATATGGCTACACCTTC. Its protein is CASSLGQDELYGYTF. Complete variable domain (other parts from reference TRBV5-4 and TRBJ1-2): ETGVTQSPTHLIKTRGQQVTLRCSSQSGHNTVSWYQQALGQGPQFIFQYYREEENGRGNFPPRFSGLQFPNYSSELNVNALELDDSALYLCASSLGQDELYGYTFGSGTRLTVV.

The chain recombines TRBV5-1 with TRBJ2-5; the match to TRBD2 covers 14 bases. This CDR3 is built from 19 residues. Germline V lookup: CDR1 SGHRS, CDR2 YFSETQ. The junction had 7 bases not matched to a gene; V was cut back by 0 bases and J by 0 bases. DNA of the CDR3: TGCGCCAGCAGCTTGGGAGCGACTAGCGGGGGGGGGCACCAAGAGACCCAGTACTTC. Residues: CASSLGATSGGGHQETQYF.

This clone was counted once. The V and J genes are TRBV5-1 and TRBJ1-1; the match to TRBD1 covers 11 bases. V lost 4 bases, J lost 0 bases, and 11 bases stayed unmatched. This CDR3 has 18 residues. Germline lookup yields CDR1 SGHRS and CDR2 YFSETQ. This chain's CDR3 is CASSAGTGGRRMNTEAFF. CDR3 DNA: TGCGCCAGCAGCGCGGGGACAGGGGGAAGAAGAATGAACACTGAAGCTTTCTTT.

This clone was seen a few times. The chain couples TRBV4-2 to TRBJ1-1; perhaps TRBD1 as D (5 bases). The CDR3 length is 14 residues. Per the germline V gene, CDR1 is LGHNA and CDR2 is YNFKEQ. V shed 3 bases and J shed 1 base, with 9 bases lying between them. The CDR3 sequence is CASSQGRGNTEAFF. Here the CDR3 DNA reads TGTGCCAGCAGCCAGGGAAGGGGGAACACTGAAGCTTTCTTT.

The CDR3 nucleotides are TGTGCCAGCAGCCGCCAGGGGACATATGGCTACACCTTC. This codes for CASSRQGTYGYTF. The rearrangement joins TRBV3-1 (or the pseudogene TRBV3-2) to TRBJ1-2; the D gene is possibly TRBD1 (6 bases). In germline, CDR1 is LGHDT, CDR2 YNNKEL (reference sequence). The V end lost 4 bases, the J end lost 5 bases, and 11 bases lay between the germline ends. The CDR3 loop spans 13 amino acids.

The gene calls are TRBV4-1 and TRBJ1-2; D unresolved. CDR3 length equals 14 residues. V lost 6 bases to trimming and J lost 2 bases, with 13 bases between them. CDR1 is MGHRA, CDR2 YSYEKL, per germline. CDR3 sequence (DNA): TGCGCCAGCAGGCGCCCGGGAGCGAACTATGGCTACACCTTC. Protein: CASRRPGANYGYTF.

This rearrangement joins TRBV5-1 to TRBJ2-5; D not certain. This CDR3 contains 11 residues. Between the trimmed V and J ends, which lost 3 bases and 2 bases, there was a span of 2 bases. CDR1 and CDR2 from the germline V gene are SGHRS and YFSETQ. The CDR3 region has the DNA TGCGCCAGCAGCTCGCAAGAGACCCAGTACTTC. Protein product: CASSSQETQYF.

This sequence joins TRBV7-8 and TRBJ1-6; possibly TRBD1 for D (6 bases). The CDR3 has 15 amino acids. Per the germline V gene, CDR1 is SGHVS and CDR2 is FQNEAQ. V shed 6 bases and J shed 6 bases, with 15 bases lying between them. The CDR3 DNA is TGTGCCAGCAGTCGACGGGACATGTCTAATTCACCCCTCCACTTT. Amino acids: CASSRRDMSNSPLHF.

In this sample, this clone turned up a few times. The chain joins TRBV5-1 to TRBJ1-3; unclear D gene. V lost 0 bases and J 2 bases, leaving 9 bases between the germline ends. The CDR3 runs 15 residues. Germline V gives CDR1 SGHRS, CDR2 YFSETQ. The CDR3 DNA reads TGCGCCAGCAGCTTGGAGATGCGGCCTGGAAACACCATATATTTT. Its protein is CASSLEMRPGNTIYF. Combining the CDR3 with reference TRBV5-1 and TRBJ1-3 gives the whole variable domain KAGVTQTPRYLIKTRGQQVTLSCSPISGHRSVSWYQQTPGQGLQFLFEYFSETQRNKGNFPGRFSGRQFSNSRSEMNVSTLELGDSALYLCASSLEMRPGNTIYFGEGSWLTVV.

V and J are TRBV10-3 and TRBJ1-5, with 7 bases fitting TRBD1. The CDR3 totals 14 residues. The V segment lost 4 bases and the J segment 5 bases; nucleotides outside the gene matches: 5. From germline, CDR1 is ENHRY and CDR2 SYGVKD. The CDR3 nucleotides are TGTGCCATCAGTGGAGGAGGGGGCGATCAGCCCCAGCATTTT. This translates into CAISGGGGDQPQHF.

The rearrangement joins TRBV15 to TRBJ2-7; a weak D match, TRBD2 (5 bases). Between the trimmed V and J ends, which lost 6 bases and 4 bases, there was a span of 31 bases. Germline assignment: CDR1 LNHNV and CDR2 YYDKDF (reference sequence). The CDR3 sequence is 19 residues long. The CDR3: CATSNIPVSGSGSTYEQYF. The CDR3 DNA reads as TGTGCCACCAGTAATATTCCCGTCTCGGGGTCAGGCTCCACGTACGAGCAGTACTTC.

J is TRBJ2-3 and V is TRBV12-5; D possibly corresponds to TRBD1 (6 bases). CDR1 is LGHNT and CDR2 is FRNRAP in the germline V gene. V lost 8 bases and J 6 bases, leaving 27 bases between the germline ends. CDR3 length: 17 amino acids. The CDR3 reads CASKPGTSKRVGDTQYF. The CDR3 coding sequence is TGTGCTAGTAAACCCGGGACATCTAAGAGGGTAGGCGATACGCAGTATTTT.

The V gene is TRBV2, the J gene TRBJ1-5; a possible D gene is TRBD1 (5 bases). The V gene lost 3 bases and the J gene lost 6 bases, with 12 bases spanning the gap. The CDR3 is 14 amino acids. Germline V gene data show CDR1 as SNHLY and CDR2 as FYNNEI. CDR3 sequence (DNA): TGTGCCAGCAGTGAGTGGGGGGGTGTTCAGCCCCAGCATTTT. Amino acid sequence: CASSEWGGVQPQHF.

The V gene is TRBV3-1 (or the pseudogene TRBV3-2), the J gene TRBJ1-5; 9 bases match TRBD1. The trim removed 4 bases at V and 7 bases at J, leaving 5 bases unmatched. Per the germline V gene, CDR1 is LGHDT and CDR2 is YNNKEL (reference sequence). This CDR3 comprises 14 residues. CDR3 sequence reads: CASSPGQGIQPQHF. The CDR3 DNA is TGTGCCAGCAGCCCTGGACAGGGGATACAGCCCCAGCATTTT.

V and J are TRBV11-2 and TRBJ2-7, with 10 nucleotides matching TRBD1. CDR1 and CDR2 (germline): SGHAT, FQNNGV. J lost 7 bases, V lost 5 bases, and 8 bases had no gene match. This CDR3 has 14 amino acids. The CDR3 region has the DNA TGTGCCAGCAGCCCGGGGACAGGGGCAAAAGAGCAGTACTTC. This sequence encodes CASSPGTGAKEQYF.